The clone carrying this T cell receptor beta chain appeared a single time. Its cognate antigen is unknown. As the CDR3 is not closed by the conserved phenylalanine or tryptophan, this likely results from a read error. The DNA is left out, because the CDR3 cannot be placed on it with certainty; the CDR3 is given as TCRdb lists it. As the template, RNA transcripts were used to amplify TCR beta CDR3 regions. An opening RT-PCR round employed HTBI primers and preceded a second-round multiplex PCR. TCRdb redid the calling of the multiplex PCR reads with MiXCR, one entry per CDR3 protein. Of more than 1,000,000 distinct CDR3 sequences in the sample, about 38% are singletons; the top ten hold 11%. This specimen belongs to a study of Graves' ophthalmopathy and Graves' hyperthyroidism. Findings and caveats of the study: Blood also harbored most expanded thyroid clonotypes above 0.001 frequency.

The clonotype originates from an adult man with Graves' hyperthyroidism. The sample was peripheral blood or thyroid tissue (not recorded which).

Here the CDR3 reads CSVEPGGT. This chain joins TRBV29-1 and TRBJ1-4. Germline CDR1 reads SQVTM; CDR2 reads ANQGSEA. The CDR3 sequence runs 8 residues, both termini included.